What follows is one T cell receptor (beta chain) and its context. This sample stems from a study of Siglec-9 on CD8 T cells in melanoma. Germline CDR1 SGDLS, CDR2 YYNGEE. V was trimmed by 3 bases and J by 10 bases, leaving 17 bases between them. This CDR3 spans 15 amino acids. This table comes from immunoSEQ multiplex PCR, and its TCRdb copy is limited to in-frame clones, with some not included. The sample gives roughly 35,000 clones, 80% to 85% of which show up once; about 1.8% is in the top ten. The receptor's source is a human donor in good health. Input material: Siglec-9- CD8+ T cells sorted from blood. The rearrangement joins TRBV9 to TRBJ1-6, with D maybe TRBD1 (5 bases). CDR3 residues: CASSEWGLLQSPLHF. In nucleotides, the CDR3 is TGTGCCAGCAGCGAGTGGGGACTCTTACAATCACCCCTCCACTTT.